This is a list of T cell receptor beta chains from one sample in a study of blood T cell repertoires in COVID-19. Measured with immunoSEQ multiplex PCR; TCRdb has only the in-frame clones, and not every one. This sample has some 190,000 clones, with 70% to 85% found just once. Sequenced: peripheral blood. These receptors originate from a woman of 80 years or more with COVID-19, enrolled during active disease. Each CDR3 is given without its conserved first and last residue.

ASSLLATNEKLF	TRBJ1-4	TRBV18
ASCLYGRGGLGRTQY	TRBJ2-3	TRBV5-4
SGTPGGYGTGELF	TRBJ2-2	TRBV29-1
ASSPRTGKS	TRBJ2-7	TRBV5-1
ASSEWGGGYGYT	TRBJ1-2	TRBV6-1
ASSQAGALLYGYT	TRBJ1-2	TRBV4-1
ASMAGGGNTIY	TRBJ1-3	TRBV6-5
ASSLRGGVGTEAF	TRBJ1-1	TRBV28
ASSQRAGGPGEQF	TRBJ2-1	TRBV18
ASSENRADEKLF	TRBJ1-4	TRBV6-1
ASRGQDEQY	TRBJ2-7	TRBV10-3
ATSDSGQGGDQPQH	TRBJ1-5	TRBV24-1
ASSLNQGPIYEQF	TRBJ2-1	TRBV5-1
ASSLRQGGVSPLH	TRBJ1-6	TRBV7-3
SVGQGDDQPQH	TRBJ1-5	TRBV29-1
ASRLATEGFSTGQTDEQY	TRBJ2-7	TRBV12-2
ASTQPQGSEQY	TRBJ2-7	TRBV28
ASSPVGVRSGNTIY	TRBJ1-3	TRBV18
ASSGGSSPSEQY	TRBJ2-7	TRBV9
ASSTSRGNTIY	TRBJ1-3	TRBV27
SVTPGLKETQY	TRBJ2-5	TRBV29-1
AIRIQGAETQY	TRBJ2-5	TRBV10-3
ASNRQGRGNEQF	TRBJ2-1	TRBV19
ASSPRTGPTEAF	TRBJ1-1	TRBV5-1
ASSYGGTGGNTIY	TRBJ1-3	TRBV6-5
ASSLGGRGNYGYT	TRBJ1-2	TRBV11-2
ASSTGTGHQPQH	TRBJ1-5	TRBV28
ASSYSETENSPLH	TRBJ1-6	TRBV6-5
ASGREYEQY	TRBJ2-7	TRBV27
ASSVGLALETQY	TRBJ2-5	TRBV9
ASSPDGGLTFYGYT	TRBJ1-2	TRBV5-1
ASTARGGNSPLH	TRBJ1-6	TRBV19
ASSPGEYGYT	TRBJ1-2	TRBV18
ASSFAGDEQY	TRBJ2-7	TRBV5-1
ASSWLIGNQPQH	TRBJ1-5	TRBV28
ASSLLSGTGGYGYT	TRBJ1-2	TRBV7-9
ASSEWRGGGKNIQY	TRBJ2-4	TRBV6-1